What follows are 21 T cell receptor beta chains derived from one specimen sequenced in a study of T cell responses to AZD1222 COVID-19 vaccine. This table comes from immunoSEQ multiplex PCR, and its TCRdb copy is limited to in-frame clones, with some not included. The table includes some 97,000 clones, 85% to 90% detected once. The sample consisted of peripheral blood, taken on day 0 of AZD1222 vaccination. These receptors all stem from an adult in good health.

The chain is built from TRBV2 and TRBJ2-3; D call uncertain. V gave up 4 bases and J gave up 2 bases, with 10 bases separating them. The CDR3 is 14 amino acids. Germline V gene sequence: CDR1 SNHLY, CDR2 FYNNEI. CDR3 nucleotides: TGTGCCAGCAGTGGAAACGGAAACACAGATACGCAGTATTTT. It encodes CASSGNGNTDTQYF.

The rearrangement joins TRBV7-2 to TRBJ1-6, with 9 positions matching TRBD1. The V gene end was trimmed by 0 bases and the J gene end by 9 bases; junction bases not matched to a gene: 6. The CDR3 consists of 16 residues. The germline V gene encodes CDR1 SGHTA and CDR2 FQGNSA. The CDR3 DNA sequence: TGTGCCAGCAGCTTAGCGCCCACAGGGGGCAGTTCACCCCTCCACTTT. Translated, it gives CASSLAPTGGSSPLHF. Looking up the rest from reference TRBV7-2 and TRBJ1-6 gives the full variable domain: GAGVSQSPSNKVTEKGKDVELRCDPISGHTALYWYRQSLGQGLEFLIYFQGNSAPDKSGLPSDRFSAERTGGSVSTLTIQRTQQEDSAVYLCASSLAPTGGSSPLHFGNGTRLTVT.

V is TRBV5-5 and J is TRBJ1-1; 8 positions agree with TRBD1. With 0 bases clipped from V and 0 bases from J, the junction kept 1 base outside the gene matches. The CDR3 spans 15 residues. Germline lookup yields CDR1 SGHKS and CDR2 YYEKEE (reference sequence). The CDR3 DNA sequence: TGTGCCAGCAGCTTGGGACAGGGGTTGAACACTGAAGCTTTCTTT. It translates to CASSLGQGLNTEAFF.

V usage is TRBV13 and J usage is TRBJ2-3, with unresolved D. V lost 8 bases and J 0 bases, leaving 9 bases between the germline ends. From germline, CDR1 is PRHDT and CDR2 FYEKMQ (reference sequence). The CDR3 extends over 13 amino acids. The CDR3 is CASGHSSTDTQYF. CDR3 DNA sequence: TGTGCCAGCGGGCATAGCAGCACAGATACGCAGTATTTT.

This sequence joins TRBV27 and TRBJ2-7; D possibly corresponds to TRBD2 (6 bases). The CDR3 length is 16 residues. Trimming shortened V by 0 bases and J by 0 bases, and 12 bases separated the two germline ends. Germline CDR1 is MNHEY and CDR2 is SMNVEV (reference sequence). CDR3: CASSLSGLAISYEQYF. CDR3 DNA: TGTGCCAGCAGTTTATCGGGGCTAGCGATCTCCTACGAGCAGTACTTC.

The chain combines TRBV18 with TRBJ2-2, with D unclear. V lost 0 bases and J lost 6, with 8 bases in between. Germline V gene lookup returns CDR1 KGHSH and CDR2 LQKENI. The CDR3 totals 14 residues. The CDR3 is CASSPPGLPGELFF. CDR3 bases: TGTGCCAGCTCACCACCAGGTTTGCCCGGGGAGCTGTTTTTT.

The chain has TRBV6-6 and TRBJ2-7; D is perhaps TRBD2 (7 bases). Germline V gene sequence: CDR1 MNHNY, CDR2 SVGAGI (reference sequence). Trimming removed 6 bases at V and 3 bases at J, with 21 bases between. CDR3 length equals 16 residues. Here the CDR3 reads CASSPIGKGGYYEQYF. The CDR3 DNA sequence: TGTGCCAGCAGCCCTATCGGGAAGGGGGGGTACTACGAGCAGTACTTC.

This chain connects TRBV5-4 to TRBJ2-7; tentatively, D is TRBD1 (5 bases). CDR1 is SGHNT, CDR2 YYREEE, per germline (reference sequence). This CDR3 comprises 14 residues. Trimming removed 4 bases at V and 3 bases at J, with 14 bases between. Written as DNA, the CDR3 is TGTGCCAGCAGCATCCCAGGGTCCTTCTACGAGCAGTACTTC. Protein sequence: CASSIPGSFYEQYF.

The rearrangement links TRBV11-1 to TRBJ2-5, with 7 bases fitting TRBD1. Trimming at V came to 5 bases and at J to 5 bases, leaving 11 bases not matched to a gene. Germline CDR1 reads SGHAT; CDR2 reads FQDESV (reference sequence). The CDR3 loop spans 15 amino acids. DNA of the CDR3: TGTGCCAGCAGCCCCTACAGGGGATCCGTGGAGACCCAGTACTTC. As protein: CASSPYRGSVETQYF. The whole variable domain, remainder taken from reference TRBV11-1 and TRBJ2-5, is EAEVAQSPRYKITEKSQAVAFWCDPISGHATLYWYRQILGQGPELLVQFQDESVVDDSQLPKDRFSAERLKGVDSTLKIQPAELGDSAMYLCASSPYRGSVETQYFGPGTRLLVL.

CDR3 in DNA: TGTGCCAGCAGCTCCGGGCAGCAAGCTTTCTTT. It translates to CASSSGQQAFF. The chain employs TRBV7-9 and TRBJ1-1; no clear D gene. V was pared by 4 bases and J by 9 bases, with 9 bases between. This CDR3 has 11 amino acids. CDR1 is SEHNR and CDR2 is FQNEAQ in the germline V gene (reference sequence).

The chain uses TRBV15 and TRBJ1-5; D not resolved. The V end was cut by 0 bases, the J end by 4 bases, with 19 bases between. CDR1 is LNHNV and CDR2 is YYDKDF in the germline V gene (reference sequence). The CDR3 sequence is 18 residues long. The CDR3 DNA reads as TGTGCCACCAGCAGAGACCCCGGGGTGGGGAGCAAAAATCAGCCCCAGCATTTT. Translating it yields CATSRDPGVGSKNQPQHF.

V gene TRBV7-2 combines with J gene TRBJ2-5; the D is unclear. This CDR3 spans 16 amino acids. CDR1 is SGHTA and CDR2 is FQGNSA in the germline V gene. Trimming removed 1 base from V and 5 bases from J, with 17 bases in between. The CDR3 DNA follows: TGTGCCAGCAGCTTAGGGGCCCCCGTTTCCCAGGAGACCCAGTACTTC. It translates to CASSLGAPVSQETQYF.

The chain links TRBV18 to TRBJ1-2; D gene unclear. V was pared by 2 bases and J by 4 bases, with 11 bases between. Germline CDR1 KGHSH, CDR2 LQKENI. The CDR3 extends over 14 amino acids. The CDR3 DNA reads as TGTGCCAGCTCACCAGAGCGACAAGGCTATGGCTACACCTTC. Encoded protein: CASSPERQGYGYTF.

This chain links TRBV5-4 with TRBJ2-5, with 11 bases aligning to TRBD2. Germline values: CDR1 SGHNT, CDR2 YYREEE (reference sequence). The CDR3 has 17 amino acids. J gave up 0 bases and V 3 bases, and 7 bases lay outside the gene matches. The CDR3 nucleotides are TGTGCCAGCAGCTCCCTAGCGGGGGGCCCGTACCAAGAGACCCAGTACTTC. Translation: CASSSLAGGPYQETQYF.

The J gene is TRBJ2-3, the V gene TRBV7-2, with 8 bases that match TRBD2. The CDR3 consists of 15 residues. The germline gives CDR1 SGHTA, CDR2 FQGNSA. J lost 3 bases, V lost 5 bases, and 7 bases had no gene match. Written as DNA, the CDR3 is TGTGCCAGCAGCCCCCGGCGGGGGGTGACAGATACGCAGTATTTT. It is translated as CASSPRRGVTDTQYF.

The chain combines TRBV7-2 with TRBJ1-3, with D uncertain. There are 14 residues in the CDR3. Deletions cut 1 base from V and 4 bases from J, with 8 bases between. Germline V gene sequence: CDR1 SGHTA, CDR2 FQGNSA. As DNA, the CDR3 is TGTGCCAGCAGCTTAGGATACGGAGGAAACACCATATATTTT. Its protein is CASSLGYGGNTIYF.

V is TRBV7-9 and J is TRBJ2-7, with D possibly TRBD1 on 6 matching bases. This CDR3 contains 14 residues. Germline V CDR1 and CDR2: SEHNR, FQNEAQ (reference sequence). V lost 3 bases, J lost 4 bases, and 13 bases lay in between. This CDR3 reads CASSFFRGPYEQYF. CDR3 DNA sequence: TGTGCCAGCAGCTTTTTCAGGGGTCCATACGAGCAGTACTTC.

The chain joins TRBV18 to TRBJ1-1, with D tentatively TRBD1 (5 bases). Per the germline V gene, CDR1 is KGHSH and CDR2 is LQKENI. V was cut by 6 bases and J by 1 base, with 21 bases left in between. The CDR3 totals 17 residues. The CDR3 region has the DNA TGTGCCAGCTCCCGTCGGACCGGGACGGCAGGGAACACTGAAGCTTTCTTT. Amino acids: CASSRRTGTAGNTEAFF. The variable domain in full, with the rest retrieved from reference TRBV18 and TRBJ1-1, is NAGVMQNPRHLVRRRGQEARLRCSPMKGHSHVYWYRQLPEEGLKFMVYLQKENIIDESGMPKERFSAEFPKEGPSILRIQQVVRGDSAAYFCASSRRTGTAGNTEAFFGQGTRLTVV.

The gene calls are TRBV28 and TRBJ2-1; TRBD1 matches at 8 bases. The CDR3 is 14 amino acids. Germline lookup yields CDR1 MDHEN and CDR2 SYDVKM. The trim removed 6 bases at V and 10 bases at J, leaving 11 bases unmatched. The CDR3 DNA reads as TGTGCCAGCAGATGGACAGGGCGGGACGGGGAGCAGTTCTTC. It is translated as CASRWTGRDGEQFF.

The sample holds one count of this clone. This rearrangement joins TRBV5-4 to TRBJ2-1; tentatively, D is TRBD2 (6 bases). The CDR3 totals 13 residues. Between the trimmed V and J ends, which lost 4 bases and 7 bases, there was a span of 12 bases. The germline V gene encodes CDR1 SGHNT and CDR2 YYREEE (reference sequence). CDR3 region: CASSVGLFNEQFF. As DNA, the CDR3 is TGTGCCAGCAGCGTTGGACTATTTAATGAGCAGTTCTTC.

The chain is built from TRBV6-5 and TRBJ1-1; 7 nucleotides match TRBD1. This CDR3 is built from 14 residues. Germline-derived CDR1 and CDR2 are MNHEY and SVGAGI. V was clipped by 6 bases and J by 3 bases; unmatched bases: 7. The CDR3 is CASRVGQPYTEAFF. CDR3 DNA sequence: TGTGCCAGCAGGGTGGGACAGCCTTACACTGAAGCTTTCTTT.